A single sample gave rise to the 2 T cell receptor beta chains below, sequenced in a study of PD-L1 blockade in urothelial cancer. Specified time point: peripheral blood 6 weeks after treatment start. Method: immunoSEQ multiplex PCR; TCRdb's copy keeps in-frame clones and lacks some. The top ten hold about a quarter of the sample, which has around 38,000 clones, around nine tenths seen once. The sequencing here drew on PBMCs, taken around atezolizumab (anti-PD-L1) treatment. These receptors originate from a man in his 60s with urothelial cancer.

The genes are TRBV4-1 and TRBJ2-3; TRBD1 matches at 9 bases. CDR3 length: 15 residues. V shed 3 bases and J 2 bases; nucleotides not matched to a gene: 3. The germline CDR1 and CDR2 sequences are MGHRA and YSYEKL. CDR3 sequence reads: CASSQGTGPTDTQYF. CDR3 coding DNA: TGCGCCAGCAGCCAGGGGACAGGGCCCACAGATACGCAGTATTTT.

The chain couples TRBV2 to TRBJ2-2; 12 bases match TRBD2. The CDR3 is 16 residues long. The V gene's germline CDR1 is SNHLY and CDR2 FYNNEI. The ends lost 5 bases at V and 7 bases at J; junction bases unmatched: 8. CDR3 sequence: CASSNLAGGSFGELFF. The CDR3 bases are TGTGCCAGCAGTAACCTAGCGGGGGGGTCCTTCGGGGAGCTGTTTTTT.